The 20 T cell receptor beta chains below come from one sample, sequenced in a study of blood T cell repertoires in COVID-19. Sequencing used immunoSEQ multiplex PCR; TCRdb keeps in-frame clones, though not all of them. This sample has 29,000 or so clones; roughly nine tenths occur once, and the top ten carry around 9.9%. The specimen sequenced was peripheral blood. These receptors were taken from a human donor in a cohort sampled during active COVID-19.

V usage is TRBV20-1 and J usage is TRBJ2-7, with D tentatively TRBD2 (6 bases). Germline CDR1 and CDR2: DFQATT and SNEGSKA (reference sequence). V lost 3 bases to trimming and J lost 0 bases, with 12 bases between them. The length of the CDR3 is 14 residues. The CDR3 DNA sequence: TGCAGTGCTAGTTGGCGGGGTAGCTCCTACGAGCAGTACTTC. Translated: CSASWRGSSYEQYF.

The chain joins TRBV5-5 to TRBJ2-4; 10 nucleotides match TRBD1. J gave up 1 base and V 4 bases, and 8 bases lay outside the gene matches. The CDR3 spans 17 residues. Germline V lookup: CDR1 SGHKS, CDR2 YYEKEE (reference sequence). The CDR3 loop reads CASSGDRGLTAKNIQYF. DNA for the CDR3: TGTGCCAGCAGCGGTGACAGGGGGCTCACGGCCAAAAACATTCAGTACTTC.

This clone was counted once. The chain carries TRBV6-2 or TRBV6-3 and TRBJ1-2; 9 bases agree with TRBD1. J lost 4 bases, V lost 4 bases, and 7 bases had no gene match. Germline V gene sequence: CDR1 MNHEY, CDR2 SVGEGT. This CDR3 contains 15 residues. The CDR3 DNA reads TGTGCCAGCAGTTGGGGGACAGGGCCCGCCTATGGCTACACCTTC. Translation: CASSWGTGPAYGYTF.

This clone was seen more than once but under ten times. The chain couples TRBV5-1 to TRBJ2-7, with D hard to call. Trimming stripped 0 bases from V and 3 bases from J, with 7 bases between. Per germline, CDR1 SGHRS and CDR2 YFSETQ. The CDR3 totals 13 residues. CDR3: CASSLVGSYEQYF. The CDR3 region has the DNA TGCGCCAGCAGCTTGGTGGGCAGCTACGAGCAGTACTTC. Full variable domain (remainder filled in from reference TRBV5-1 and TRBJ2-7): KAGVTQTPRYLIKTRGQQVTLSCSPISGHRSVSWYQQTPGQGLQFLFEYFSETQRNKGNFPGRFSGRQFSNSRSEMNVSTLELGDSALYLCASSLVGSYEQYFGPGTRLTVT.

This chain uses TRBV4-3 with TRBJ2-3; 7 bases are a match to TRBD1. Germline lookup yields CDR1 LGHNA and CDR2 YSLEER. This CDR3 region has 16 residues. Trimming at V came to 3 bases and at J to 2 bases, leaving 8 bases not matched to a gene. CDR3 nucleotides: TGCGCCAGCAGCCAGCAGGTCGGGACAGCCACAGATACGCAGTATTTT. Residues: CASSQQVGTATDTQYF.

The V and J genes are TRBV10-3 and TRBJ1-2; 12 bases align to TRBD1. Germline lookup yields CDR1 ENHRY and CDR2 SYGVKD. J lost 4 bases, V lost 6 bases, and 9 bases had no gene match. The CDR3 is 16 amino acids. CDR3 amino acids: CAISPGQGALGYGYTF. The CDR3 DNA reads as TGTGCCATCAGCCCGGGACAGGGGGCTCTTGGCTATGGCTACACCTTC.

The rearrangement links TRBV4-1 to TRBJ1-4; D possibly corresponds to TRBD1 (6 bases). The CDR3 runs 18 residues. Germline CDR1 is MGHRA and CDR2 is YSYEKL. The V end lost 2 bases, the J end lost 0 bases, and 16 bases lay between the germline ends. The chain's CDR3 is CASSQLTGTPTTNEKLFF. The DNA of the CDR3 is TGCGCCAGCAGCCAACTCACCGGGACACCGACAACTAATGAAAAACTGTTTTTT.

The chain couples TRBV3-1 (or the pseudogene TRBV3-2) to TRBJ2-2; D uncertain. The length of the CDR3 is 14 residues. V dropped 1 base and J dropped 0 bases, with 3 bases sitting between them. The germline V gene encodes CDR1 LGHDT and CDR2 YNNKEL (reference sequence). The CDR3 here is CASSQVANTGELFF. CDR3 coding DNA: TGTGCCAGCAGCCAAGTCGCGAACACCGGGGAGCTGTTTTTT.

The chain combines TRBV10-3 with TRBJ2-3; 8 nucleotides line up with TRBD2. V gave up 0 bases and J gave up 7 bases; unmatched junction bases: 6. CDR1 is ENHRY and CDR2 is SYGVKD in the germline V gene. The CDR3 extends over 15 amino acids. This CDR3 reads CAISESLTSGYTQYF. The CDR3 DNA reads TGTGCCATCAGTGAGTCTTTAACTAGCGGATATACGCAGTATTTT.

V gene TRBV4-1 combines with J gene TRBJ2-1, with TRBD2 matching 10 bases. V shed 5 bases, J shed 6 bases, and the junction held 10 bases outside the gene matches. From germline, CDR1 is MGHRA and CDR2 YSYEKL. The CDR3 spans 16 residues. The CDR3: CASSIRTSGLINEQFF. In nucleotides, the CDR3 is TGCGCCAGCAGCATTCGGACTAGCGGCCTTATCAATGAGCAGTTCTTC.

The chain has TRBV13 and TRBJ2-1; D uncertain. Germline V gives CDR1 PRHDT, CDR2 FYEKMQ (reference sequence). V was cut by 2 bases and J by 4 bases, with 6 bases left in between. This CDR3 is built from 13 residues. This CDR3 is CASSLTQYNEQFF. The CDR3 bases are TGTGCCAGCAGCTTAACCCAGTACAATGAGCAGTTCTTC.

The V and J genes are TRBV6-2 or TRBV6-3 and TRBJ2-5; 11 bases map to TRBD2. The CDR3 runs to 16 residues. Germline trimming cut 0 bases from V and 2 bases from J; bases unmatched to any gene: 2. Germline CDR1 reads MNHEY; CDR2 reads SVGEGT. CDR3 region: CASSYSTSGDQETQYF. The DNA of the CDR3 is TGTGCCAGCAGTTACTCGACTAGCGGGGATCAAGAGACCCAGTACTTC.

CDR3 protein: CASSTGTGYNEQYF. The CDR3 coding sequence is TGTGCCAGCAGTACCGGGACAGGGTACAACGAGCAGTACTTC. V gene TRBV27 combines with J gene TRBJ2-7, with TRBD1 matching over 9 bases. This CDR3 contains 14 residues. Per germline, CDR1 MNHEY and CDR2 SMNVEV (reference sequence). Trimming at V came to 5 bases and at J to 5 bases, leaving 7 bases not matched to a gene.

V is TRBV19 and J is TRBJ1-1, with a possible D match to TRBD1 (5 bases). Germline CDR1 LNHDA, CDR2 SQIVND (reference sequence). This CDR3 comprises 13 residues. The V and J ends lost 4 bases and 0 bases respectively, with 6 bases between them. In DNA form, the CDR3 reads TGTGCCAGTAGTACGACAGTGAACACTGAAGCTTTCTTT. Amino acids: CASSTTVNTEAFF.

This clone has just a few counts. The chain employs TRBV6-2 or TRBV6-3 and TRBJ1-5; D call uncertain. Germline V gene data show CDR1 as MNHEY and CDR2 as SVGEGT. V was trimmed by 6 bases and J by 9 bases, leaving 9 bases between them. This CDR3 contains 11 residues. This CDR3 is CASSPPGPQHF. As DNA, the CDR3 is TGTGCCAGCAGCCCGCCGGGGCCCCAGCATTTT.

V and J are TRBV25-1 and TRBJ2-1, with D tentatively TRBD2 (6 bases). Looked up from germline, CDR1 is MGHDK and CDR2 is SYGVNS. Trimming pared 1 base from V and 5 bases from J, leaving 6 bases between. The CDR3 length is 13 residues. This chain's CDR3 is CASSELADNEQFF. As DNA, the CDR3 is TGTGCCAGCAGTGAATTAGCGGACAATGAGCAGTTCTTC.

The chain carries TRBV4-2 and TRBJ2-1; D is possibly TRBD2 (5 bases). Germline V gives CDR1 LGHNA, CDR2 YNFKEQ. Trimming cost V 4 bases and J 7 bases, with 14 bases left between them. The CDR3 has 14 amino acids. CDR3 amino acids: CASSPFLGLNEQFF. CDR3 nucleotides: TGTGCCAGCAGCCCTTTCCTAGGACTTAATGAGCAGTTCTTC.

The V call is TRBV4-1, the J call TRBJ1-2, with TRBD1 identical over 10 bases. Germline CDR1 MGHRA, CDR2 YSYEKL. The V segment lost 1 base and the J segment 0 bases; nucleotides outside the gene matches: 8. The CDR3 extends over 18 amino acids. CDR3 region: CASSQVGGTGAANYGYTF. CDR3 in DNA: TGCGCCAGCAGCCAAGTGGGGGGGACAGGGGCAGCTAACTATGGCTACACCTTC.

Written as DNA, the CDR3 is TGTGCCAGTAGTATAGTTCCAGGGTATGGCTACACCTTC. This gives the protein CASSIVPGYGYTF. The chain couples TRBV19 to TRBJ1-2; D perhaps matches TRBD1 (5 bases). Trimming cost V 1 base and J 5 bases, with 8 bases left between them. This CDR3 comprises 13 residues. Germline loops: CDR1 LNHDA, CDR2 SQIVND (reference sequence).

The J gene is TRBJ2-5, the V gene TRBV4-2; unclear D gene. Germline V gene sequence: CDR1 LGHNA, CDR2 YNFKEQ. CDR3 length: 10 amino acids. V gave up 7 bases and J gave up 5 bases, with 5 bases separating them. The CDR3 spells CASTSETQYF. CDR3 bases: TGTGCCAGCACCTCCGAGACCCAGTACTTC.